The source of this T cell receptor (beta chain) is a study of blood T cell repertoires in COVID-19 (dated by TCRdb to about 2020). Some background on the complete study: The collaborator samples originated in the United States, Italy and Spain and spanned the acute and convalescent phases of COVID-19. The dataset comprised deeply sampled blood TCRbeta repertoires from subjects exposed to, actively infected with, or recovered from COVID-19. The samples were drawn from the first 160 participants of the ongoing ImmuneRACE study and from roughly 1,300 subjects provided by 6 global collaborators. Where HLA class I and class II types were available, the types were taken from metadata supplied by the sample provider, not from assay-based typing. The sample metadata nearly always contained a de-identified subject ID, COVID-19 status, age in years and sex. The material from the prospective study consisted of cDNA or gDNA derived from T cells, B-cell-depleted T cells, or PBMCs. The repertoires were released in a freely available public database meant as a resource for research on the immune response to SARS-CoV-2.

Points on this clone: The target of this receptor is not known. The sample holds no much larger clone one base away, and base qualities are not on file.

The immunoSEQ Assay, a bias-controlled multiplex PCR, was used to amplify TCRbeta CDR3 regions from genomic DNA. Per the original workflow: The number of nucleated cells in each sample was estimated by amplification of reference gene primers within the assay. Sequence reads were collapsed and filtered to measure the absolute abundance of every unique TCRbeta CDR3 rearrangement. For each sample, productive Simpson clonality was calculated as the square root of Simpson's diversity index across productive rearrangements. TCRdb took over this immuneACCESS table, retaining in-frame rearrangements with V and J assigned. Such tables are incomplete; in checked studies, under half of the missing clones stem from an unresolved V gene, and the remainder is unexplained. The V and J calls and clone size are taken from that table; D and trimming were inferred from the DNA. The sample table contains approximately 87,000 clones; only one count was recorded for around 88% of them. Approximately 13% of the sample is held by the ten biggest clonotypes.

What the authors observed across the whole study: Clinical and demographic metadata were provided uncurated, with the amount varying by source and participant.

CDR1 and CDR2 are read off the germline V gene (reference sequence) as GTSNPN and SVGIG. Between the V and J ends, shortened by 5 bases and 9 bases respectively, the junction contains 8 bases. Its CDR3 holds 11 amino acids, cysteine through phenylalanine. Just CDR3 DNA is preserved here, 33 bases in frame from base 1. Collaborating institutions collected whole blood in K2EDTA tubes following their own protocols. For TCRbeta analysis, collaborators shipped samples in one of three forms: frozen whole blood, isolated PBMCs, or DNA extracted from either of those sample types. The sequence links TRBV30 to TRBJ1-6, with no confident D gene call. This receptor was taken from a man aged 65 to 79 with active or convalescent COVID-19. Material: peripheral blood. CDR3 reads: CAWGQSSPLHF. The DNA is TGTGCCTGGGGGCAGTCTTCACCCCTCCACTTT. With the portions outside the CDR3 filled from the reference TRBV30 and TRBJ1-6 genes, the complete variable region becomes SQTIHQWPATLVQPVGSPLSLECTVEGTSNPNLYWYRQAAGRGLQLLFYSVGIGQISSEVPQNLSASRPQDRQFILSSKKLLLSDSGFYLCAWGQSSPLHFGNGTRLTVT.